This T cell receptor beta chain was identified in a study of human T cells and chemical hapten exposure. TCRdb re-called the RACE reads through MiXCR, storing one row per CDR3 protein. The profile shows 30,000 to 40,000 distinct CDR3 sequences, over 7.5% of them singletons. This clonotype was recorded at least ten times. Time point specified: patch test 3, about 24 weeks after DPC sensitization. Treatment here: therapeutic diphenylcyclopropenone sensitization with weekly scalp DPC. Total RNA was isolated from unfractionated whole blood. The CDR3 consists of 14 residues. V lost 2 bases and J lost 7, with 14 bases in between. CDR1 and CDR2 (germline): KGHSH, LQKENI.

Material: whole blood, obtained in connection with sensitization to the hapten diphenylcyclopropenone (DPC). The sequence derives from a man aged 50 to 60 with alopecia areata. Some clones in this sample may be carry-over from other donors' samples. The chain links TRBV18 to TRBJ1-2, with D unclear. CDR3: CASSPERNGRGYTF. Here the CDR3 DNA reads TGTGCCAGCTCACCAGAGCGGAACGGGCGTGGCTACACCTTC. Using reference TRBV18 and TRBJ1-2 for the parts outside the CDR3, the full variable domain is NAGVMQNPRHLVRRRGQEARLRCSPMKGHSHVYWYRQLPEEGLKFMVYLQKENIIDESGMPKERFSAEFPKEGPSILRIQQVVRGDSAAYFCASSPERNGRGYTFGSGTRLTVV.